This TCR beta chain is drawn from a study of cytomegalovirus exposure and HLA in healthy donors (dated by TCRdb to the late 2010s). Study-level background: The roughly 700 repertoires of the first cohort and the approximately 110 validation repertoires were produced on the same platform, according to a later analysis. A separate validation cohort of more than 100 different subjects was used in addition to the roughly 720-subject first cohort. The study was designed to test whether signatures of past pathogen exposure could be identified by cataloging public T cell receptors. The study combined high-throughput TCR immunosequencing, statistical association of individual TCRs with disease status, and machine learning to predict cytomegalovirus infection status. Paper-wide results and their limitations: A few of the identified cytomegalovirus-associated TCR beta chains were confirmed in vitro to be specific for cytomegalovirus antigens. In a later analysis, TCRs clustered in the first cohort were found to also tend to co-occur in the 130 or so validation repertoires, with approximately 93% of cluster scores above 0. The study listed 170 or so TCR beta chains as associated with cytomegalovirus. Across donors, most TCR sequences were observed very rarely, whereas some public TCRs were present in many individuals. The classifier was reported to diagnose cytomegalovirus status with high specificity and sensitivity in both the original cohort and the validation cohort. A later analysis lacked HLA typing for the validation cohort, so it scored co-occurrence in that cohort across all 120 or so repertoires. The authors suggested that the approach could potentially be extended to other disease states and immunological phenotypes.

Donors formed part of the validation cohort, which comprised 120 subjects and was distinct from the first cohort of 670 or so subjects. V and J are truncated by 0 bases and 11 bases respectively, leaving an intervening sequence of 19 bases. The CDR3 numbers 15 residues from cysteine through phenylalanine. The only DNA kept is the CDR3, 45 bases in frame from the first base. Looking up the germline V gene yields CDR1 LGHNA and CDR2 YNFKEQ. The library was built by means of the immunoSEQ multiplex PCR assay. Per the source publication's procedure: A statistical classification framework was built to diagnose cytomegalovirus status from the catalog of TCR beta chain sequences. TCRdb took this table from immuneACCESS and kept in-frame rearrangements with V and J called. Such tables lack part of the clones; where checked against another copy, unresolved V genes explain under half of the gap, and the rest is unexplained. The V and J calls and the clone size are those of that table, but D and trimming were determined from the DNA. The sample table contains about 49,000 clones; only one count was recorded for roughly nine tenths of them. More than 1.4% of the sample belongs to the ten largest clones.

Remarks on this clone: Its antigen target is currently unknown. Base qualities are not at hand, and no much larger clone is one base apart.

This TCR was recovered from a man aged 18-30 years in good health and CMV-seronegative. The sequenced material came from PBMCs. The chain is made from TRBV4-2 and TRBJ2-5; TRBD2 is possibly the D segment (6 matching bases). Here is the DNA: TGTGCCAGCAGCCAAGAAACTACAATGGGCGGGGTTCAGTACTTC. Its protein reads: CASSQETTMGGVQYF.